This paragraph covers one T cell receptor (beta chain) sequence. This CDR3 is 15 amino acids long. Germline V gene data show CDR1 as MNHEY and CDR2 as SVGAGI. V lost 6 bases to trimming and J lost 5 bases; unmatched junction nucleotides: 9. The sample is drawn from a study of blood T cell repertoires in COVID-19. Study-level background: Specimens from acute and convalescent COVID-19 originated in the United States, Italy and Spain. In each case, the material was cDNA or gDNA derived from T cells, B-cell-depleted T cells, or PBMCs.

Data came from immunoSEQ multiplex PCR; TCRdb stores just in-frame clones and leaves some out. The table has more than 300,000 clones, over 70% seen once; the top ten hold approximately 1.3%. The chain couples TRBV6-5 to TRBJ1-4, with 7 bases fitting TRBD1. Specimen: peripheral blood. The receptor was isolated from a woman in her fifties or sixties with acute or convalescent COVID-19. The CDR3 DNA is TGTGCCAGCAGGGGCAGACAGGGTATAAATGAAAAACTGTTTTTT. It yields the protein CASRGRQGINEKLFF.